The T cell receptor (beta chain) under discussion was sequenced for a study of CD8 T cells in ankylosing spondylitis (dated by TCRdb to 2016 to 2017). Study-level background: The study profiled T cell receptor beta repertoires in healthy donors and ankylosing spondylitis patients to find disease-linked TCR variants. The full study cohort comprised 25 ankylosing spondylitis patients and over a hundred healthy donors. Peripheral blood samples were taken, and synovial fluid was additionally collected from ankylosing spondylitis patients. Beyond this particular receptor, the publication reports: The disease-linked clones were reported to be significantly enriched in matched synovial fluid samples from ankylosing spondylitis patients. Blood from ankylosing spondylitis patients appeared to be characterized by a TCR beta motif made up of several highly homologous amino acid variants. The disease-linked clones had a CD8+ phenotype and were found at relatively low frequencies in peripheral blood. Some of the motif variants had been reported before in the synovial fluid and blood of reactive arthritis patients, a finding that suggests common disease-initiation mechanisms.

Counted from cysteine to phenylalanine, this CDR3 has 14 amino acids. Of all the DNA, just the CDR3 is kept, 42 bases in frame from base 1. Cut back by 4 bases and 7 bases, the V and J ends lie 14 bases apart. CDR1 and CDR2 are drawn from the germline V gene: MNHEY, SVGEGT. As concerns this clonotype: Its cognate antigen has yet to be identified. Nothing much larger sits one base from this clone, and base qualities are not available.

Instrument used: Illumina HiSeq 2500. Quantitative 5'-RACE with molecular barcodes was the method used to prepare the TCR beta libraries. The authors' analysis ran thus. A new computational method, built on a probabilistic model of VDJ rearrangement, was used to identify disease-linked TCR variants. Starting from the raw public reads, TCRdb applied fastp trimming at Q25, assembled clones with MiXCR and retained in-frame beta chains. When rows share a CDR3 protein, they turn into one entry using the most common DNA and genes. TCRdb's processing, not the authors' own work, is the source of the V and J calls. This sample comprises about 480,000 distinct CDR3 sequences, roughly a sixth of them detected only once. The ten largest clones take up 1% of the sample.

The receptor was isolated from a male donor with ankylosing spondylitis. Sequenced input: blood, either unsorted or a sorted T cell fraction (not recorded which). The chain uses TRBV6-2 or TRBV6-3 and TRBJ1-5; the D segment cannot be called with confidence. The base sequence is TGTGCCAGCAGTTCCACACGCAACGGGCAGCCCCAGCATTTT. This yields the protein CASSSTRNGQPQHF.